One and the same sample provided the 5 T cell receptor beta chains below, sequenced in a study of blood T cell repertoires in COVID-19 (dated by TCRdb to about 2020). Receptor amplification or capture employed the immunoSEQ multiplex PCR assay. TCRdb mirrors the immuneACCESS table, restricted to in-frame sequences. Some clones are absent from its copies; in checked studies, under half trace to an unresolved V gene, and the reason for the others is unknown. The sample table records 55,000 to 80,000 clones; roughly 82% of these occur just once. The leading ten clones occupy approximately 16% of the sample. Material for sequencing was peripheral blood. These receptors all come from a man older than 75 with active COVID-19.

The V call is TRBV6-5, the J call TRBJ2-2; possible D gene TRBD1, 5 bases. Between the trimmed V and J ends, which lost 6 bases and 6 bases, there was a span of 17 bases. The CDR3 loop spans 15 amino acids. Germline V gene data show CDR1 as MNHEY and CDR2 as SVGAGI. CDR3 coding DNA: TGTGCCAGCAGGGACACAGGTTTCCCACCCGGGGAGCTGTTTTTT. Amino acids: CASRDTGFPPGELFF.

This chain uses TRBV19 with TRBJ1-2; D not certain. The germline V and J ends were trimmed by 6 bases and 2 bases, with 10 bases remaining between them. Germline assignment: CDR1 LNHDA and CDR2 SQIVND (reference sequence). This CDR3 contains 13 residues. CDR3 loop: CASRFGVNYGYTF. CDR3 DNA sequence: TGTGCCAGTAGGTTTGGAGTGAACTATGGCTACACCTTC.

The rearrangement joins TRBV11-2 to TRBJ1-4; 10 nucleotides match TRBD1. Looked up from germline, CDR1 is SGHAT and CDR2 is FQNNGV. The ends lost 4 bases at V and 7 bases at J; junction bases unmatched: 6. The CDR3 has 15 amino acids. In nucleotides, the CDR3 is TGTGCCAGCAGCTGGGACAGGGGTTCGCGTGAAAAACTGTTTTTT. Protein: CASSWDRGSREKLFF.

The chain couples TRBV5-1 to TRBJ2-3; TRBD1 aligns across 8 bases. The CDR3 covers 14 residues. CDR1 and CDR2 from the germline V gene are SGHRS and YFSETQ. The V and J ends lost 1 base and 6 bases, in that order; junction bases with no gene match: 4. The CDR3 DNA reads as TGCGCCAGCAGCTTGCAGGGGGCAATGGATACGCAGTATTTT. This codes for CASSLQGAMDTQYF.

This chain joins TRBV7-2 and TRBJ1-2; possibly TRBD1 for D (6 bases). The CDR3 spans 13 residues. Germline V lookup: CDR1 SGHTA, CDR2 FQGNSA. V was shortened by 2 bases and J by 4 bases, with 8 bases between the two germline ends. CDR3 loop: CASSLNRAYGYTF. CDR3 bases: TGTGCCAGCAGCTTAAACAGGGCCTATGGCTACACCTTC.